These 18 T cell receptor beta chains share one sample of origin, sequenced in a study of T cell responses to AZD1222 COVID-19 vaccine (dated by TCRdb to the early 2020s). The time point label for this specimen denotes: baseline before first vaccination. Library construction relied on the immunoSEQ multiplex PCR assay. In its TCRdb copy, this immuneACCESS table keeps in-frame sequences only and misses some clones. Where compared with another copy, unresolved V genes explain less than half of these, and the others have no known cause. The sample table holds roughly 100,000 clones, of which 91% were seen once. Of the sample, around 45% is held by the ten largest clones. This material consisted of peripheral blood, taken on day 0 of AZD1222 vaccination. These receptors all stem from an adult in good health.

The V call is TRBV7-9, the J call TRBJ1-3; no reliable D call. Germline values: CDR1 SEHNR, CDR2 FQNEAQ (reference sequence). This CDR3 is 12 amino acids long. V lost 4 bases, J lost 4 bases, and 5 bases lay in between. The CDR3 coding sequence is TGTGCCAGCAGCTCACAGGGAAACACCATATATTTT. Its protein is CASSSQGNTIYF.

This chain links TRBV3-1 (or the pseudogene TRBV3-2) with TRBJ1-2, with D maybe TRBD1 (6 bases). The V end lost 6 bases, the J end lost 8 bases, and 22 bases lay between the germline ends. The germline gives CDR1 LGHDT, CDR2 YNNKEL (reference sequence). The CDR3 totals 15 residues. The CDR3 DNA reads TGTGCCAGCAGGGGCAGGGGCACTCAGAAGGGGGGCTACACCTTC. Its translation: CASRGRGTQKGGYTF.

J is TRBJ1-5 and V is TRBV6-5; no clear D. V shed 6 bases and J shed 5 bases, with 14 bases lying between them. CDR1 is MNHEY and CDR2 is SVGAGI in the germline V gene. CDR3 length equals 14 residues. Here the CDR3 reads CASRQEERYQPQHF. The CDR3 DNA follows: TGTGCCAGCAGGCAGGAGGAAAGATATCAGCCCCAGCATTTT.

This rearrangement joins TRBV28 to TRBJ1-4; 7 bases line up with TRBD1. The CDR3 has 14 residues. The germline V gene encodes CDR1 MDHEN and CDR2 SYDVKM. Unmatched junction bases numbered 5, after V lost 2 bases and J lost 8 bases. CDR3 DNA: TGTGCCAGCAGTTTAACAGGGGAGCGCGAAAAACTGTTTTTT. As protein: CASSLTGEREKLFF. The full variable domain, with the rest looked up from reference TRBV28 and TRBJ1-4, is DVKVTQSSRYLVKRTGEKVFLECVQDMDHENMFWYRQDPGLGLRLIYFSYDVKMKEKGDIPEGYSVSREKKERFSLILESASTNQTSMYLCASSLTGEREKLFFGSGTQLSVL.

The CDR3: CASSDLTGVHGYTF. The CDR3 DNA follows: TGTGCCAGCAGTGACCTGACAGGGGTACATGGCTACACCTTC. The V call is TRBV6-2 or TRBV6-3, the J call TRBJ1-2; 8 bases map to TRBD1. Germline CDR1 is MNHEY and CDR2 is SVGEGT. There are 14 residues in the CDR3. J was trimmed by 6 bases and V by 5 bases; bases with no gene match: 8.

The gene calls are TRBV29-1 and TRBJ1-1; no firm D call. Trimming shortened V by 3 bases and J by 10 bases, and 15 bases separated the two germline ends. Per the germline V gene, CDR1 is SQVTM and CDR2 is ANQGSEA. The CDR3 spans 12 residues. This chain's CDR3 is CSVELIGNRAFF. CDR3 bases: TGCAGCGTTGAGTTGATAGGGAATCGAGCTTTCTTT.

The chain uses TRBV6-4 and TRBJ2-3; 8 bases match TRBD1. Germline V CDR1 and CDR2: MRHNA, SNTAGT. The CDR3 has 15 residues. V dropped 3 bases and J dropped 0; count of bases not matched to a gene: 2. The CDR3 sequence is CASSEGQESTDTQYF. CDR3 coding DNA: TGTGCCAGCAGTGAGGGACAGGAAAGCACAGATACGCAGTATTTT.

The chain uses TRBV10-3 and TRBJ2-7; D gene unclear. This CDR3 spans 13 amino acids. V lost 9 bases and J 0 bases, leaving 12 bases between the germline ends. Germline CDR1 is ENHRY and CDR2 is SYGVKD. The CDR3 is CAIGQESSYEQYF. CDR3 nucleotides: TGTGCCATTGGGCAGGAGAGCTCCTACGAGCAGTACTTC.

V gene TRBV19 combines with J gene TRBJ2-3, with a tentative D call TRBD1 (6 bases). Trimming took 7 bases from V and 0 from J, leaving 14 bases between them. CDR3 length: 15 amino acids. Germline lookup yields CDR1 LNHDA and CDR2 SQIVND (reference sequence). DNA for the CDR3: TGTGCCAGTATACAGGGACAAGGAAGCACAGATACGCAGTATTTT. As protein: CASIQGQGSTDTQYF.

CDR3 bases: TGTGCCAGCCAAGAATACTCTGGGGCCAACGTCCTGACTTTC. Protein sequence: CASQEYSGANVLTF. The chain employs TRBV9 and TRBJ2-6; no firm D call. Germline V lookup: CDR1 SGDLS, CDR2 YYNGEE. The CDR3 spans 14 residues. V was trimmed by 7 bases and J by 0 bases, leaving 8 bases between them.

The rearrangement joins TRBV29-1 to TRBJ2-7; 10 bases are shared with TRBD1. Per the germline V gene, CDR1 is SQVTM and CDR2 is ANQGSEA. The CDR3 is made up of 16 amino acids. Germline trimming cut 6 bases from V and 1 base from J; bases unmatched to any gene: 12. CDR3 nucleotides: TGCAGCGTGAAACTAAAGGGACAGGGGTTATCCTACGAGCAGTACTTC. Translating it yields CSVKLKGQGLSYEQYF.

The J gene is TRBJ2-3, the V gene TRBV6-9; TRBD2 matches 8 bases. This CDR3 comprises 16 residues. Germline V gives CDR1 MNHGY, CDR2 SVAAGI. V was pared by 6 bases and J by 4 bases, with 12 bases of the junction left unmatched. The CDR3 protein is CASSSGRSGGADTQYF. The CDR3 DNA reads as TGTGCCAGCAGCTCCGGTCGGTCGGGAGGGGCAGATACGCAGTATTTT.

This chain joins TRBV15 and TRBJ2-7; a weak D match, TRBD1 (6 bases). V lost 0 bases, J lost 5 bases, and 11 bases lay in between. Germline CDR1 reads LNHNV; CDR2 reads YYDKDF (reference sequence). The CDR3 has 14 residues. The CDR3 sequence is CATSRDPSGDEQYF. In DNA, the CDR3 is TGTGCCACCAGCAGAGATCCCTCAGGGGACGAGCAGTACTTC.

This clone was observed a handful of times. The chain combines TRBV11-2 with TRBJ2-2, with 14 bases that match TRBD2. Trimming removed 4 bases from V and 4 bases from J; junction bases left unmatched: 8. Germline lookup yields CDR1 SGHAT and CDR2 FQNNGV. CDR3 length: 18 residues. The chain's CDR3 is CASSYGLAGGRRTGELFF. In DNA, the CDR3 is TGTGCCAGCAGCTACGGACTAGCGGGAGGACGCCGCACCGGGGAGCTGTTTTTT.

This chain joins TRBV4-2 and TRBJ1-4; D ambiguous. Trimming stripped 0 bases from V and 0 bases from J, with 8 bases between. There are 16 residues in the CDR3. Germline V gene data show CDR1 as LGHNA and CDR2 as YNFKEQ. CDR3 protein: CASSQDITATNEKLFF. The CDR3 DNA follows: TGTGCCAGCAGCCAAGATATAACAGCAACTAATGAAAAACTGTTTTTT.

In this sample, this clone turned up once. The chain uses TRBV28 and TRBJ1-1; D possibly corresponds to TRBD1 (6 bases). V gave up 3 bases and J gave up 0 bases, with 14 bases separating them. This CDR3 is 16 amino acids long. Germline loops: CDR1 MDHEN, CDR2 SYDVKM. CDR3 in DNA: TGTGCCAGCAGTTTGAGGGGGTCGTTCGTGAACACTGAAGCTTTCTTT. This sequence encodes CASSLRGSFVNTEAFF.

V gene TRBV28 combines with J gene TRBJ1-6; D remains ambiguous. V was cut by 2 bases and J by 7 bases, with 12 bases left in between. Germline lookup yields CDR1 MDHEN and CDR2 SYDVKM. The CDR3 loop spans 15 amino acids. This CDR3 reads CASSLSGLANSPLHF. DNA of the CDR3: TGTGCCAGCAGTTTAAGCGGTCTGGCAAATTCACCCCTCCACTTT.

V usage is TRBV2 and J usage is TRBJ1-4, with 8 positions matching TRBD1. CDR3 length: 15 amino acids. The germline CDR1 and CDR2 sequences are SNHLY and FYNNEI. V lost 6 bases to trimming and J lost 3 bases; unmatched junction nucleotides: 6. CDR3 sequence (DNA): TGTGCCAGCAGCCCGCAGGGGGCGCCTAATGAAAAACTGTTTTTT. This sequence encodes CASSPQGAPNEKLFF.